The rows below give T cell receptor beta chains drawn from one sample of a study of blood T cells in healthy people across ages. TCRdb independently ran MiXCR on the 5' RACE reads; one entry per CDR3 protein. Of about 1.8 million distinct CDR3 sequences listed, about 50% are singletons. The sample consisted of blood. Every receptor here comes from a woman in her forties in good health. Each CDR3 is given with its conserved first and last residue. The D gene is left open where the match is weak. Some rows mark clone size as missing; the rest say once, few, many or name a class of expanded clone.

j_call	clone_size	v_call	d_call	cdr3_aa	cdr3_nt
TRBJ1-2	.	TRBV28	.	CASSSWGLLVGYTF	TGTGCCAGCAGCAGTTGGGGTCTCTTGGTTGGCTACACCTTC
TRBJ2-7	.	TRBV20-1	TRBD1	CSARTDRGWYNEQYF	TGCAGTGCTAGAACCGACAGGGGGTGGTACAATGAGCAGTACTTC
TRBJ2-1	.	TRBV20-1	TRBD2	CSVGQQRALAVEQFF	TGCAGTGTAGGCCAGCAGAGAGCACTAGCGGTCGAGCAGTTCTTC
TRBJ2-3	.	TRBV4-2	.	CASSQEQGSSDTQYF	TGTGCCAGCAGCCAAGAACAGGGCAGCTCAGATACGCAGTATTTT
TRBJ2-3	.	TRBV9	.	CASSVSGTLNTDTQYF	TGTGCCAGCAGCGTTTCCGGGACTTTGAACACAGATACGCAGTATTTT
TRBJ2-3	.	TRBV15	.	CATGNRAFPADTQYF	TGTGCCACCGGAAACAGGGCTTTCCCGGCAGATACGCAGTATTTT
TRBJ1-2	once	TRBV7-2	TRBD1	CASSLFDRGKGGYTF	TGTGCCAGCAGCTTATTCGACAGGGGAAAGGGCGGCTACACCTTC
TRBJ2-7	.	TRBV13	.	CASSSFRGSYGQYF	TGTGCCAGCAGCTCGTTTAGGGGCTCCTACGGGCAGTACTTC
TRBJ2-7	once	TRBV10-2	TRBD1	CASSEGGQLSYEQYF	TGCGCCAGCAGTGAGGGGGGACAGCTCTCCTACGAGCAGTACTTC
TRBJ2-1	few	TRBV29-1	TRBD2	CSVRLAGGLSSYNEQFF	TGCAGCGTTCGGCTAGCGGGGGGCCTTAGCTCCTACAATGAGCAGTTCTTC
TRBJ2-1	.	TRBV19	.	CASRPSLGVIYNEQFF	TGTGCCAGTAGACCATCGTTGGGGGTGATCTACAATGAGCAGTTCTTC
TRBJ2-7	few	TRBV6-2/TRBV6-3	.	CATQGRGYEQYF	TGTGCCACCCAGGGCAGGGGCTACGAGCAGTACTTC
TRBJ1-2	.	TRBV10-3	.	CAIGDNRVGYTF	TGTGCCATCGGTGATAACAGGGTTGGCTACACCTTC
TRBJ2-3	.	TRBV20-1	TRBD2	CSAAGLVPDTQYF	TGCAGTGCCGCGGGACTAGTCCCGGATACGCAGTATTTT
TRBJ2-1	.	TRBV5-1	.	CASSLAPLESYNEQFF	TGCGCCAGCAGCTTGGCCCCTCTAGAATCCTACAATGAGCAGTTCTTC
TRBJ1-5	.	TRBV18	.	CASSPTVGRVGQPQHF	TGTGCCAGCTCACCGACGGTTGGGAGGGTGGGGCAGCCCCAGCATTTT
TRBJ2-7	.	TRBV5-6	.	CASAGAGYEQYF	TGTGCCAGCGCAGGGGCCGGATACGAGCAGTACTTC
TRBJ1-1	few	TRBV7-2	.	CASSFDYRTVAFF	TGTGCCAGCAGCTTCGACTATCGGACAGTTGCTTTCTTT
TRBJ2-5	.	TRBV5-1	.	CASSRPQGGETQYF	TGCGCCAGCAGCCGGCCACAGGGAGGGGAGACCCAGTACTTC
TRBJ2-3	.	TRBV28	TRBD2	CASSTTKAGGTNTQYF	TGTGCCAGCAGTACCACAAAAGCGGGGGGCACAAATACGCAGTATTTT
TRBJ2-4	.	TRBV28	TRBD2	CASSLSRGGKLAKNIQYF	TGTGCCAGCAGTCTTTCCCGGGGGGGGAAGCTAGCCAAAAACATTCAGTACTTC
TRBJ1-1	.	TRBV13	.	CASSLGGQLNTEAFF	TGTGCCAGCAGCTTGGGCGGACAATTGAACACTGAAGCTTTCTTT
TRBJ2-3	few	TRBV6-2/TRBV6-3	.	CASSLPPGDTQYF	TGTGCCAGCAGTCTACCCCCGGGCGATACGCAGTATTTT
TRBJ2-1	few	TRBV21-1	.	CASSKDLRGGGAKDEQFF	TGTGCCAGCAGCAAAGACCTTAGGGGCGGGGGGGCCAAGGATGAGCAGTTCTTC
TRBJ1-2	few	TRBV7-9	TRBD1	CASSPLGTGIYGYTF	TGTGCCAGCAGCCCTTTGGGGACAGGGATCTATGGCTACACCTTC
TRBJ2-6	.	TRBV20-1	.	CSAPKGAGANVLTF	TGCAGTGCTCCTAAGGGTGCTGGGGCCAACGTCCTGACTTTC
TRBJ2-5	.	TRBV7-9	.	CASSFTLLETQYF	TGTGCCAGCAGCTTTACTCTCTTGGAGACCCAGTACTTC
TRBJ2-1	.	TRBV6-2/TRBV6-3	.	CASLRGPYNEQFF	TGTGCCAGCCTGCGGGGGCCTTACAATGAGCAGTTCTTC
TRBJ2-7	few	TRBV10-3	.	CAISDPSEVGEQYF	TGTGCCATCAGTGACCCCTCTGAGGTCGGCGAGCAGTACTTC
TRBJ2-3	.	TRBV28	.	CASKLAGSTDTQYF	TGTGCCAGCAAGTTGGCGGGGAGCACAGATACGCAGTATTTT
TRBJ2-3	few	TRBV24-1	TRBD1	CATSDSGQGMTDTQYF	TGTGCCACCAGTGATTCGGGACAGGGTATGACAGATACGCAGTATTTT
TRBJ2-1	.	TRBV12-3/TRBV12-4	TRBD1	CASNLDTGGTFF	TGTGCCAGCAACCTAGATACAGGGGGGACGTTCTTC
TRBJ2-3	.	TRBV27	.	CASSLSDGAGDTQYF	TGTGCCAGCAGTTTATCAGATGGCGCTGGAGATACGCAGTATTTT
TRBJ2-7	.	TRBV20-1	TRBD2	CSARRPAAGAYEQYF	TGCAGTGCTAGACGTCCGGCGGCGGGGGCCTACGAGCAGTACTTC
TRBJ2-5	.	TRBV4-2	TRBD2	CASSRGERGTIETQYF	TGTGCCAGCAGCCGGGGAGAGCGGGGTACCATAGAGACCCAGTACTTC
TRBJ1-6	.	TRBV15	.	CATTPGGLANSPLHF	TGTGCCACCACCCCGGGGGGGCTCGCTAATTCACCCCTCCACTTT
TRBJ2-5	.	TRBV4-2	.	CASSQEKLGETQYF	TGTGCCAGCAGCCAAGAGAAGCTGGGAGAGACCCAGTACTTC
TRBJ2-1	few	TRBV20-1	.	CSARASSVATYNEQFF	TGCAGTGCGCGGGCCTCTAGCGTGGCAACCTACAATGAGCAGTTCTTC
TRBJ2-1	few	TRBV6-1	TRBD1	CASTPWDRGPLRYNEQFF	TGTGCCAGCACCCCGTGGGACAGGGGGCCCCTGAGGTACAATGAGCAGTTCTTC
TRBJ2-1	few	TRBV29-1	.	CSAGKSFNEQFF	TGCAGCGCCGGTAAGAGTTTCAATGAGCAGTTCTTC
TRBJ2-1	few	TRBV9	.	CASSVRGTSYNEQFF	TGTGCCAGCAGCGTCAGGGGCACCTCCTACAATGAGCAGTTCTTC
TRBJ1-1	.	TRBV2	.	CASSSALPNTEAFF	TGTGCCAGCAGTTCGGCACTCCCGAACACTGAAGCTTTCTTT
TRBJ1-2	.	TRBV28	.	CASSYDAGAGYGYTF	TGTGCCAGCAGTTACGACGCCGGCGCGGGCTATGGCTACACCTTC
TRBJ2-7	.	TRBV29-1	.	CSVGRDGYEQYF	TGCAGCGTTGGGAGGGACGGCTACGAGCAGTACTTC
TRBJ2-7	.	TRBV20-1	TRBD2	CGAREGGYEQYF	TGCGGTGCTAGAGAGGGAGGGTACGAGCAGTACTTC
TRBJ2-7	few	TRBV20-1	.	CSLLGYEQYF	TGCAGTCTCCTGGGGTACGAGCAGTACTTC
TRBJ2-7	once	TRBV2	TRBD2	CASSLLAGEDEQYF	TGTGCCAGCAGTTTACTAGCGGGGGAGGACGAGCAGTACTTC
TRBJ2-5	.	TRBV12-3/TRBV12-4	.	CASSWRHGGETQYF	TGTGCCAGCAGTTGGCGACACGGAGGGGAGACCCAGTACTTC
TRBJ2-3	.	TRBV27	.	CASSFPSADTQYF	TGTGCCAGCAGTTTTCCTAGCGCAGATACGCAGTATTTT
TRBJ1-2	.	TRBV28	.	CASNKEGYTF	TGTGCCAGCAATAAAGAGGGCTACACCTTC
TRBJ2-7	once	TRBV6-6	.	CASSVRAPGAYEQYF	TGTGCCAGCAGCGTCCGGGCCCCAGGCGCCTACGAGCAGTACTTC
TRBJ2-6	few	TRBV12-3/TRBV12-4	TRBD1	CASRGTGDGANVLTF	TGTGCCAGCAGGGGGACAGGGGATGGGGCCAACGTCCTGACTTTC
TRBJ2-3	.	TRBV7-6	TRBD1	CASSGRIGTGGTDTQYF	TGTGCCAGCAGCGGGCGGATTGGGACAGGGGGCACAGATACGCAGTATTTT
TRBJ2-6	.	TRBV4-3	.	CASSQGRGFSGANVLTF	TGCGCCAGCAGCCAAGGTCGGGGATTCTCTGGGGCCAACGTCCTGACTTTC
TRBJ2-7	few	TRBV20-1	.	CSAPGLYEQYF	TGCAGTGCTCCCGGTCTCTACGAGCAGTACTTC